This T cell receptor beta chain originates from a study of blood T cell repertoires in COVID-19. Across the study: T cells, B-cell-depleted T cells, or PBMCs provided the cDNA or gDNA that served as material.

The length of the CDR3 is 13 residues. Trimming pared 10 bases from V and 0 bases from J, leaving 10 bases between. Per germline, CDR1 MNHEY and CDR2 SVGAGI. Seattle researchers signed up patients amid active infection and tracked them longitudinally. Data came from immunoSEQ multiplex PCR; TCRdb stores just in-frame clones and leaves some out. The sample has over 130,000 clones, roughly 84% seen once. This clonotype was sampled from a man in his thirties or forties with COVID-19, enrolled during active disease. Sequences were obtained from peripheral blood. This chain links TRBV6-5 with TRBJ1-3; D not resolved. CDR3 residues: CATPGDSGNTIYF. DNA for the CDR3: TGTGCCACCCCCGGGGACTCTGGAAACACCATATATTTT.